This TCR beta chain was sequenced during a study of T cells in narcolepsy. About the study: Patients with NT1 or NT2 and healthy control donors were enrolled.

The CDR3 has 16 amino acids. The junction had 5 bases not matched to a gene; V was cut back by 3 bases and J by 4 bases. The germline gives CDR1 KGHSH, CDR2 LQKENI. The table came from immunoSEQ multiplex PCR; TCRdb's copy has only in-frame clones and leaves some out. This sample has some 24,000 clones, with more than 70% found just once. About this clone itself: Its specificity is not known.

The study, taken as a whole, reports: Some memory CD4+ repertoires had no autoreactive clone sequences.

Sequencing was performed on CD45RA- memory CD4+ T cells from PBMCs. This sequence was found in a human donor with narcolepsy. The gene calls are TRBV18 and TRBJ2-2; TRBD1 aligns across 10 bases. The CDR3 spells CASSPRQGASTGELFF. For the CDR3, the DNA is TGTGCCAGCTCACCGAGACAGGGGGCGAGCACCGGGGAGCTGTTTTTT. Supplemented by reference TRBV18 and TRBJ2-2, the full variable domain reads NAGVMQNPRHLVRRRGQEARLRCSPMKGHSHVYWYRQLPEEGLKFMVYLQKENIIDESGMPKERFSAEFPKEGPSILRIQQVVRGDSAAYFCASSPRQGASTGELFFGEGSRLTVL.